This T cell receptor (beta chain) was sequenced in a study of Ad26.COV2.S vaccination and SARS-CoV-2 variants. Treatment reported: some 19 received Ad26.COV2.S at low or high dose, single or two shots; 5 received placebo; per-sample allocation not given. Material that was analyzed had been drawn on day 63 after the first vaccine or placebo injection. Repertoires were generated with immunoSEQ multiplex PCR, while TCRdb's copy carries only in-frame clones and drops some. The sample carries a few hundred thousand clones, more than 75% recorded once. CDR1 is SGHTA, CDR2 FQGNSA, per germline. V lost 5 bases, J lost 6 bases, and 8 bases stayed unmatched. This CDR3 has 16 amino acids.

The chain recombines TRBV7-2 with TRBJ2-3, with 13 nucleotides matching TRBD2. This TCR was sampled from a person aged 18-65 years who received the Ad26.COV2.S COVID-19 vaccine or a placebo. The sample in question was peripheral blood, obtained in a trial of Ad26.COV2.S vaccine versus placebo. The CDR3 bases are TGTGCCAGCAGCCCCAGACTAGCGGGGGGCCAGGATACGCAGTATTTT. Protein sequence: CASSPRLAGGQDTQYF.